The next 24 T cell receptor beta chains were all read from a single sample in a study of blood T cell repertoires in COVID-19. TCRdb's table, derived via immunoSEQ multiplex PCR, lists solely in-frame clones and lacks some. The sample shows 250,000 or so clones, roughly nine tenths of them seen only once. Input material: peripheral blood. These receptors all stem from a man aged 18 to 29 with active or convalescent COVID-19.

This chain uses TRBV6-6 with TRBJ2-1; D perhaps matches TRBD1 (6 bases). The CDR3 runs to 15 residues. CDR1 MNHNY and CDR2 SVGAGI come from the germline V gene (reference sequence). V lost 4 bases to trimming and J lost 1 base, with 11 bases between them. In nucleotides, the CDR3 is TGTGCCAGCAGTTCTCGGGACAATTCCTACAATGAGCAGTTCTTC. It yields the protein CASSSRDNSYNEQFF.

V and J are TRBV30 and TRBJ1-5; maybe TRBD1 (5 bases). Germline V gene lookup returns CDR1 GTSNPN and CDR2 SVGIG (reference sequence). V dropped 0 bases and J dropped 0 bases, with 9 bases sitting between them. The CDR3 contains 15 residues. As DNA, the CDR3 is TGTGCCTGGAGTGTGGCGACAGCTAGCAATCAGCCCCAGCATTTT. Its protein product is CAWSVATASNQPQHF.

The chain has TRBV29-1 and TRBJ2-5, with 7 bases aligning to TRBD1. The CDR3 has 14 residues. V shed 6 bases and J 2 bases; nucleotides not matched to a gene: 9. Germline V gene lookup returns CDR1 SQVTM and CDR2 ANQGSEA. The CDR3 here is CSVHRGVGQETQYF. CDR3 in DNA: TGCAGCGTCCACAGGGGAGTCGGGCAAGAGACCCAGTACTTC.

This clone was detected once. This chain's CDR3 is CASSQSTSGGSYEQYF. As DNA, the CDR3 is TGCGCCAGCAGCCAAAGCACTAGCGGGGGATCCTACGAGCAGTACTTC. The chain uses TRBV4-1 and TRBJ2-7; the match to TRBD2 covers 11 bases. The CDR3 consists of 16 residues. Germline CDR1 reads MGHRA; CDR2 reads YSYEKL. Trimming at V came to 2 bases and at J to 1 base, leaving 4 bases not matched to a gene.

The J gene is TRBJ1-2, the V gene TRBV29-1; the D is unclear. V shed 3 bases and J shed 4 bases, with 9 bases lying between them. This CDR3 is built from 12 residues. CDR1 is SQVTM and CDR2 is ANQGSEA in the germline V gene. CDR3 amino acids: CSVEWATYGYTF. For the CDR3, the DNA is TGCAGCGTTGAGTGGGCCACCTATGGCTACACCTTC.

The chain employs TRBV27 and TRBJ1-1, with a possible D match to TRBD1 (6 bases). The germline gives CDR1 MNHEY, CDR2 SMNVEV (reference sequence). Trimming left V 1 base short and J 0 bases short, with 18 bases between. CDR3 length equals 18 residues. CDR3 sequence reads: CASSLLWGQGTMNTEAFF. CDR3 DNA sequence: TGTGCCAGCAGTTTATTATGGGGGCAGGGAACCATGAACACTGAAGCTTTCTTT.

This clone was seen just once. The CDR3 DNA reads TGCGCCAGCAGCCAAGTGGGGACAGCCGGAAACACCATATATTTT. Its protein product is CASSQVGTAGNTIYF. This rearrangement joins TRBV4-3 to TRBJ1-3, with TRBD1 matching over 7 bases. V was clipped by 1 base and J by 4 bases; unmatched bases: 4. Per germline, CDR1 LGHNA and CDR2 YSLEER. The CDR3 contains 15 residues.

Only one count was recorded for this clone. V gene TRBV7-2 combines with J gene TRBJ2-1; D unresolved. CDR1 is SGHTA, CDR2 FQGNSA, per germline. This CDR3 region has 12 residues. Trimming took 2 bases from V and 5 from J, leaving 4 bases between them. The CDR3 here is CASSLQDNEQFF. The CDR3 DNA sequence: TGTGCCAGCAGCTTACAGGACAATGAGCAGTTCTTC.

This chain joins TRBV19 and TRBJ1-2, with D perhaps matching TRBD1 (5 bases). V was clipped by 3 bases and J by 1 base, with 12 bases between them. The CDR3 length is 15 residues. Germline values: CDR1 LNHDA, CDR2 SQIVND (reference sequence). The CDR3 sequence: CASSIFRANNYGYTF. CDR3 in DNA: TGTGCCAGTAGTATCTTCAGGGCCAATAACTATGGCTACACCTTC.

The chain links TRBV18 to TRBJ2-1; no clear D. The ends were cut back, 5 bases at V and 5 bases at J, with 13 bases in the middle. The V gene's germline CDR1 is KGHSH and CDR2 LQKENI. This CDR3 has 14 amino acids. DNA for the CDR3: TGTGCCAGCTCATTGTCCTACAGTAACAATGAGCAGTTCTTC. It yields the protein CASSLSYSNNEQFF.

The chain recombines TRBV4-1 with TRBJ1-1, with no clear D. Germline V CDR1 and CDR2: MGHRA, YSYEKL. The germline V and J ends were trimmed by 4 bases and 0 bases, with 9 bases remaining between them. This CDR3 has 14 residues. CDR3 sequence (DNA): TGCGCCAGCAGCCGCGGGCCCCTGAACACTGAAGCTTTCTTT. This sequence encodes CASSRGPLNTEAFF.

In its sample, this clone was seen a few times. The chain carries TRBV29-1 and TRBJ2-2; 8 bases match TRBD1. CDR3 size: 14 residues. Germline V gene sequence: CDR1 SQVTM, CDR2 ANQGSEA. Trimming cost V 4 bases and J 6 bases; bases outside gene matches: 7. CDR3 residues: CSVGDRGRPGELFF. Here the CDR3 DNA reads TGCAGCGTTGGCGACAGGGGTAGACCCGGGGAGCTGTTTTTT.

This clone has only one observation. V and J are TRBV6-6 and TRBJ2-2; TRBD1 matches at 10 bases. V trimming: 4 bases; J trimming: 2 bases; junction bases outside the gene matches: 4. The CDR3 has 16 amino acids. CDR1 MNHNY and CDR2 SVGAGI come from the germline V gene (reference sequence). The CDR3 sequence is CASSFRTGGNTGELFF. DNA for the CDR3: TGTGCCAGCAGTTTTAGGACAGGGGGAAACACCGGGGAGCTGTTTTTT.

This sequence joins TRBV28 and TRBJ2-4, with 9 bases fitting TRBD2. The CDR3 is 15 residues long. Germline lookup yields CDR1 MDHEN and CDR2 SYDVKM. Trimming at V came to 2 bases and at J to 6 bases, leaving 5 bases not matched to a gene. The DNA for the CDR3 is TGTGCCAGCAGTTTACTCCTGACTAGCGGAAACATTCAGTACTTC. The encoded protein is CASSLLLTSGNIQYF.

The CDR3: CASIHALIGGEQFF. CDR3 bases: TGTGCCAGCATCCATGCACTTATCGGGGGTGAGCAGTTCTTC. This chain connects TRBV7-9 to TRBJ2-1; D perhaps matches TRBD2 (6 bases). Trimming left V 7 bases short and J 9 bases short, with 19 bases between. Germline V gives CDR1 SEHNR, CDR2 FQNEAQ (reference sequence). This CDR3 is 14 amino acids long.

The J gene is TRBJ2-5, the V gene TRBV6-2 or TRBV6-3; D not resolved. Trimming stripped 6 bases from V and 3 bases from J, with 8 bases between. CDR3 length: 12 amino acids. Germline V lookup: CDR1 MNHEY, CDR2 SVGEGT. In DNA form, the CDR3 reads TGTGCCAGCAGCCTCACAAAAGAGACCCAGTACTTC. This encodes CASSLTKETQYF.

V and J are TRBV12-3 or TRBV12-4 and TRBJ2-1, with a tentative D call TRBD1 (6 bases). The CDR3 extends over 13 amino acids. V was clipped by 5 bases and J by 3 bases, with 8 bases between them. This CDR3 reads CASSRTDYNEQFF. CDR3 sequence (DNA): TGTGCCAGCAGTAGGACAGACTACAATGAGCAGTTCTTC.

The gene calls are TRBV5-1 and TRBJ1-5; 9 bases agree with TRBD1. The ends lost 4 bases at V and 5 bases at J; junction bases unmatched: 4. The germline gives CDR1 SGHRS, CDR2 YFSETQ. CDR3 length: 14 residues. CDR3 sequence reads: CASSPTGGDQPQHF. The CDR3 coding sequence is TGCGCCAGCAGCCCGACAGGGGGGGATCAGCCCCAGCATTTT.

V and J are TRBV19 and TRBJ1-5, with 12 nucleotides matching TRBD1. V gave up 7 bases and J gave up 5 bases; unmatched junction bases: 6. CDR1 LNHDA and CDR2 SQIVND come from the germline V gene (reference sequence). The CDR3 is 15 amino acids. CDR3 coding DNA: TGTGCCAGTAACCTCGGGACAGGGGGCTATCAGCCCCAGCATTTT. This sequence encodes CASNLGTGGYQPQHF.

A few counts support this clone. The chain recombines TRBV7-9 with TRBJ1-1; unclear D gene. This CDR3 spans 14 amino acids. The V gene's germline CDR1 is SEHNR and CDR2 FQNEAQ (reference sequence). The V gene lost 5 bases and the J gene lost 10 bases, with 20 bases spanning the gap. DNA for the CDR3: TGTGCCAGCAGCCCGGAGGCATTCCCAACGGTAGCTTTCTTT. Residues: CASSPEAFPTVAFF.

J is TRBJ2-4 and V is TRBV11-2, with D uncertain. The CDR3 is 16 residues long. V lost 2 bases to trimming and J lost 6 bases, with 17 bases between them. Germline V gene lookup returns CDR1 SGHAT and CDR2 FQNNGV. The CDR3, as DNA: TGTGCCAGCAGCTTAAGGCAAGAAAGCTCAGGAAACATTCAGTACTTC. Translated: CASSLRQESSGNIQYF.

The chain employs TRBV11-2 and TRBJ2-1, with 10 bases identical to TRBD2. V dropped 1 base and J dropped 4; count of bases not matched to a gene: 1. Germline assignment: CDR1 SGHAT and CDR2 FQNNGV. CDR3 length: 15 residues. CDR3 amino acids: CASSLASGGYNEQFF. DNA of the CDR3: TGTGCCAGCAGCTTAGCTAGCGGGGGTTACAATGAGCAGTTCTTC.

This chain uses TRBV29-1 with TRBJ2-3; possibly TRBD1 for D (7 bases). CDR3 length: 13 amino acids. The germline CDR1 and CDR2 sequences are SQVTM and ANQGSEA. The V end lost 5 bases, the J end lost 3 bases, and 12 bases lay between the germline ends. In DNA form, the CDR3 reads TGCAGCGTTATCAGGGGGGTGACAGATACGCAGTATTTT. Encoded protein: CSVIRGVTDTQYF.

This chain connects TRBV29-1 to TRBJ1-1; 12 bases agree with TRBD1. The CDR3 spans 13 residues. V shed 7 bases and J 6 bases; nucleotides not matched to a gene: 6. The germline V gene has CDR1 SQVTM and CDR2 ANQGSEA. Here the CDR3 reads CSGGTGGAPEAFF. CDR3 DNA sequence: TGCAGCGGAGGGACAGGGGGCGCCCCTGAAGCTTTCTTT.